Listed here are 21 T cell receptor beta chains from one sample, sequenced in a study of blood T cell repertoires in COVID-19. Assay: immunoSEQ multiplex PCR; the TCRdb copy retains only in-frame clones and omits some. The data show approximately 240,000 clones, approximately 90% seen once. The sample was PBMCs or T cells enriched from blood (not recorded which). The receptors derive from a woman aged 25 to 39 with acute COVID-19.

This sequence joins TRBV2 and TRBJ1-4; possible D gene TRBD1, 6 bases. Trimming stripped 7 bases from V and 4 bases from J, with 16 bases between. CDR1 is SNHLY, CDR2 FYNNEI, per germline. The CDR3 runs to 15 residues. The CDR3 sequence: CASTRLGAINEKLFF. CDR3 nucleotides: TGTGCCAGCACCCGCCTGGGGGCGATTAATGAAAAACTGTTTTTT.

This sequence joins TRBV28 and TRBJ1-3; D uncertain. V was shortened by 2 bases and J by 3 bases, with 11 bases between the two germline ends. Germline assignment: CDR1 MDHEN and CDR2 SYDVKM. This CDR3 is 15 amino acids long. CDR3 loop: CASSLLGSGGNTIYF. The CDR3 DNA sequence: TGTGCCAGCAGTTTACTCGGGTCGGGTGGAAACACCATATATTTT.

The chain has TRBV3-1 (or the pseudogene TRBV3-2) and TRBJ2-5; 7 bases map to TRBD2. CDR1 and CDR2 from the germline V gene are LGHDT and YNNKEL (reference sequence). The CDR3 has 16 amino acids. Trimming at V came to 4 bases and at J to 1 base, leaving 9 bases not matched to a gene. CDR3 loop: CASSLRGLGGQETQYF. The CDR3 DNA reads TGTGCCAGCAGCCTCCGAGGACTAGGTGGCCAAGAGACCCAGTACTTC.

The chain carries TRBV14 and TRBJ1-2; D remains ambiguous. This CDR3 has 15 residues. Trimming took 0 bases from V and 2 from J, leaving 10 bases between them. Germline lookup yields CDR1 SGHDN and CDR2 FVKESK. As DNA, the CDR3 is TGTGCCAGCAGCCAAGATTTTAGAGCAAACTATGGCTACACCTTC. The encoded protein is CASSQDFRANYGYTF. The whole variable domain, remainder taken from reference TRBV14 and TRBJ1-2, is EAGVTQFPSHSVIEKGQTVTLRCDPISGHDNLYWYRRVMGKEIKFLLHFVKESKQDESGMPNNRFLAERTGGTYSTLKVQPAELEDSGVYFCASSQDFRANYGYTFGSGTRLTVV.

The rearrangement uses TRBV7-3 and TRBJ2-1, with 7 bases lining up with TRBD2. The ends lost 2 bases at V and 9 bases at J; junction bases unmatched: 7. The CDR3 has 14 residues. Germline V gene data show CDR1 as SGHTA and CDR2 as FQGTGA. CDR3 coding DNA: TGTGCCAGCAGCTTAGGGTCCGGGAGGACTGAGCAGTTCTTC. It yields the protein CASSLGSGRTEQFF.

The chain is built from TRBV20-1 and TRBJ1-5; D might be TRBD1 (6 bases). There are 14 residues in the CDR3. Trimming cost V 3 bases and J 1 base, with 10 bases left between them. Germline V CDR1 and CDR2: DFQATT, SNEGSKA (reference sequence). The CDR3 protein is CSASRTDSNQPQHF. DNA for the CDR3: TGCAGTGCTAGTAGGACAGACAGCAATCAGCCCCAGCATTTT.

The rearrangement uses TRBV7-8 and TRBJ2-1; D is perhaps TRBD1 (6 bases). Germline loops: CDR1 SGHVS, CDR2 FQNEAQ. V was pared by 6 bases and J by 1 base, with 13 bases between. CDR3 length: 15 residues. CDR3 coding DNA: TGTGCCAGCAGTCGGACAGCTTATTCCTACAATGAGCAGTTCTTC. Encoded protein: CASSRTAYSYNEQFF.

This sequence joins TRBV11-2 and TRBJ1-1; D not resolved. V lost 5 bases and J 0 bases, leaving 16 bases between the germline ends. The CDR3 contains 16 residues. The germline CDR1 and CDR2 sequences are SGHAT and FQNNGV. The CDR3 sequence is CASSGHGVGVNTEAFF. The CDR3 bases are TGTGCCAGCAGCGGTCACGGGGTCGGGGTGAACACTGAAGCTTTCTTT.

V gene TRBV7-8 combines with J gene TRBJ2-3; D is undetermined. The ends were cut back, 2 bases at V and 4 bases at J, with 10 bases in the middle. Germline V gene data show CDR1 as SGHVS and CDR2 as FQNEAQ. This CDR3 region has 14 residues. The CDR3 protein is CASSLIATADTQYF. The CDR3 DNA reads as TGTGCCAGCAGCTTAATAGCTACCGCAGATACGCAGTATTTT.

CDR3 sequence (DNA): TGTGCCAGCAGCACAAGACTAGCGGGATACGGTGAGCAGTTCTTC. Translation: CASSTRLAGYGEQFF. The chain recombines TRBV7-2 with TRBJ2-1, with 11 bases aligning to TRBD2. The V gene end was trimmed by 5 bases and the J gene end by 9 bases; junction bases not matched to a gene: 9. CDR1 and CDR2 from the germline V gene are SGHTA and FQGNSA. This CDR3 is 15 amino acids long. The variable domain in full, completed from reference TRBV7-2 and TRBJ2-1, reads GAGVSQSPSNKVTEKGKDVELRCDPISGHTALYWYRQSLGQGLEFLIYFQGNSAPDKSGLPSDRFSAERTGGSVSTLTIQRTQQEDSAVYLCASSTRLAGYGEQFFGPGTRLTVL.

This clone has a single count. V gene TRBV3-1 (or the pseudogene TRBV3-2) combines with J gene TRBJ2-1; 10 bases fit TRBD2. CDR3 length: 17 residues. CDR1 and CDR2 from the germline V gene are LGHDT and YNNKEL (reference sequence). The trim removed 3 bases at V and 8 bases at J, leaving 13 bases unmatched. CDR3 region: CASSHISQRGGWYEQFF. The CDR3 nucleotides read TGTGCCAGCAGCCACATATCCCAGCGGGGGGGATGGTATGAGCAGTTCTTC.

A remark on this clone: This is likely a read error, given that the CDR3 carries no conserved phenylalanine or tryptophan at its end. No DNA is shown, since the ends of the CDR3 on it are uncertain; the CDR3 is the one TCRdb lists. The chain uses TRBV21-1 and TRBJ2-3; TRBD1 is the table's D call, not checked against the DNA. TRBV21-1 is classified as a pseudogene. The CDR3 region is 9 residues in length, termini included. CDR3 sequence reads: CADQNFAGV.

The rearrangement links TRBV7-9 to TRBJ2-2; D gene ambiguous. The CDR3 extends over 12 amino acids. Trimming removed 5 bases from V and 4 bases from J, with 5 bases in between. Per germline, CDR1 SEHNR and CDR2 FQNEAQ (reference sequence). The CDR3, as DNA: TGTGCCAGCAGCCCACTCACCGGGGAGCTGTTTTTT. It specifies CASSPLTGELFF.

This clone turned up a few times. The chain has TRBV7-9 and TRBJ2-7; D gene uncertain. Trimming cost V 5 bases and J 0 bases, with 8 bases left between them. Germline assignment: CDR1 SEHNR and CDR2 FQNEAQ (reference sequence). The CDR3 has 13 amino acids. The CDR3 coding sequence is TGTGCCAGCAGCCCAGGTTACTCCTACGAGCAGTACTTC. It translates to CASSPGYSYEQYF.

DNA for the CDR3: TGTGCCAGCAGCTTGGTGGGGGCGGGCGGGGAGCTGTTTTTT. Its translation is CASSLVGAGGELFF. The gene calls are TRBV5-4 and TRBJ2-2; D possibly corresponds to TRBD1 (6 bases). The CDR3 is made up of 14 amino acids. The V gene lost 0 bases and the J gene lost 7 bases, with 10 bases spanning the gap. The germline V gene has CDR1 SGHNT and CDR2 YYREEE (reference sequence).

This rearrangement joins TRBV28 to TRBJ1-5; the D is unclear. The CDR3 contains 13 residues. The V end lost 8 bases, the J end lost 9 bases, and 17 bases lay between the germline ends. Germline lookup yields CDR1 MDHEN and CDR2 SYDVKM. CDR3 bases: TGTGCCAGCGGAGACGGCGGGTCGGGGCCCCAGCATTTT. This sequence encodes CASGDGGSGPQHF.

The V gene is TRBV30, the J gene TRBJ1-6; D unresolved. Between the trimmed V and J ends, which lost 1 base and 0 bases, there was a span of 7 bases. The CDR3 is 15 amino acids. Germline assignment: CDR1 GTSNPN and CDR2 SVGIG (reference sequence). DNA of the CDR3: TGTGCCTGGAGTGCCCCGAGCTCCTATAATTCACCCCTCCACTTT. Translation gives CAWSAPSSYNSPLHF. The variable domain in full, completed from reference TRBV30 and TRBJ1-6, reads SQTIHQWPATLVQPVGSPLSLECTVEGTSNPNLYWYRQAAGRGLQLLFYSVGIGQISSEVPQNLSASRPQDRQFILSSKKLLLSDSGFYLCAWSAPSSYNSPLHFGNGTRLTVT.

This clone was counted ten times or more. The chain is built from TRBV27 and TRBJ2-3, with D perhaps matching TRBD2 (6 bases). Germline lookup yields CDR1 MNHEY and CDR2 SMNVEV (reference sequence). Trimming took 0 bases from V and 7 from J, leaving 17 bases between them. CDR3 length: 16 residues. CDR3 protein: CASSLSASDMFNTQYF. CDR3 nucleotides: TGTGCCAGCAGTTTATCGGCTAGCGACATGTTCAATACGCAGTATTTT.

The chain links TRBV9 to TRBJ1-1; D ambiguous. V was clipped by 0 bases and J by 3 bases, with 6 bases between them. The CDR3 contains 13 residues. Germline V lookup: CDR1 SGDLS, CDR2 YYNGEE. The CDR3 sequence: CASSVALYTEAFF. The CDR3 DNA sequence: TGTGCCAGCAGCGTAGCCCTATACACTGAAGCTTTCTTT. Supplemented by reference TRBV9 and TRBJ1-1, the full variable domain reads DSGVTQTPKHLITATGQRVTLRCSPRSGDLSVYWYQQSLDQGLQFLIQYYNGEERAKGNILERFSAQQFPDLHSELNLSSLELGDSALYFCASSVALYTEAFFGQGTRLTVV.

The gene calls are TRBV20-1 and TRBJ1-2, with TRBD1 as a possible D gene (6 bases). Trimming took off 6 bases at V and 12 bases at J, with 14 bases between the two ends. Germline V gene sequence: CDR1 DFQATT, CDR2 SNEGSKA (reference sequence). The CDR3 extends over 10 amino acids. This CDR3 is CSAKLQGHTF. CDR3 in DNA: TGCAGTGCAAAATTACAGGGACACACCTTC.

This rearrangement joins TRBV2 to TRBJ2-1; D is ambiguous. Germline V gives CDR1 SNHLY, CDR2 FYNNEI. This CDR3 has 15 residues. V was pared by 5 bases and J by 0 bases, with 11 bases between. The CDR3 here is CASSPPGISYNEQFF. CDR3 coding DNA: TGTGCCAGCAGTCCTCCCGGTATCTCCTACAATGAGCAGTTCTTC.